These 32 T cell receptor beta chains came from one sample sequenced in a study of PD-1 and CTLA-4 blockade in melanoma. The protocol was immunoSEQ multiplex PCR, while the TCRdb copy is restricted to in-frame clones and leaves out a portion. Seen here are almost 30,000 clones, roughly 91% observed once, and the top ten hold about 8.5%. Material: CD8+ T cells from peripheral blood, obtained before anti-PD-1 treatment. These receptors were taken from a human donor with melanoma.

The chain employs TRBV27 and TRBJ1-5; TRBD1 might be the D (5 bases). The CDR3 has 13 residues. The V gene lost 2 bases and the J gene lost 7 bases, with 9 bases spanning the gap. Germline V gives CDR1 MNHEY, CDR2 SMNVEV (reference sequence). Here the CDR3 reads CASSLAGDQPQHF. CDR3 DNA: TGTGCCAGCAGTTTAGCGGGGGACCAGCCCCAGCATTTT.

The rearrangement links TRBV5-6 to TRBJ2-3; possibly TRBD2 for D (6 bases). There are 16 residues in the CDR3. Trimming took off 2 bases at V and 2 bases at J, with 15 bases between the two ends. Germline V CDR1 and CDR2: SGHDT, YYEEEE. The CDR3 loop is CASSFRAGPYTDTQYF. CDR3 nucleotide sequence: TGTGCCAGCAGCTTTAGGGCGGGGCCTTACACAGATACGCAGTATTTT.

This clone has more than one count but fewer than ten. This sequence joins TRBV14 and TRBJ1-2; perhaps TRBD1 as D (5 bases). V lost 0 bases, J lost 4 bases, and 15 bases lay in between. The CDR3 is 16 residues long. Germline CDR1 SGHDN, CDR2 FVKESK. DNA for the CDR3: TGTGCCAGCAGCCAAGAAGAAGCAGGGACTAGCTATGGCTACACCTTC. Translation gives CASSQEEAGTSYGYTF. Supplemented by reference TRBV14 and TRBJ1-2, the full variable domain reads EAGVTQFPSHSVIEKGQTVTLRCDPISGHDNLYWYRRVMGKEIKFLLHFVKESKQDESGMPNNRFLAERTGGTYSTLKVQPAELEDSGVYFCASSQEEAGTSYGYTFGSGTRLTVV.

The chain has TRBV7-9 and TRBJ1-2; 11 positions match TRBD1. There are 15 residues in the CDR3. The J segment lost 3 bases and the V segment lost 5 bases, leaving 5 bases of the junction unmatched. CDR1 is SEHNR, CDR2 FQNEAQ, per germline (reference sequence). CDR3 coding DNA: TGTGCCAGCAGCAAAGGACAGGGGGCAGACTATGGCTACACCTTC. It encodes CASSKGQGADYGYTF.

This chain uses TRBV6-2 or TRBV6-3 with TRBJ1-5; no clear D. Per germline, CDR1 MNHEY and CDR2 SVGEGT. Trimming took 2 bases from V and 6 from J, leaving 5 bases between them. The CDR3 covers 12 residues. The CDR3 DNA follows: TGTGCCAGCAGTTACGTCGGTCAGCCCCAGCATTTT. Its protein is CASSYVGQPQHF.

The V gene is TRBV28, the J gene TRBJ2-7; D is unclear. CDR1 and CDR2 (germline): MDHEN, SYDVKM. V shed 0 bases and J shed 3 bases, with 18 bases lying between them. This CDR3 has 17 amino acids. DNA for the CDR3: TGTGCCAGCAGTTTATGCGACCCCACCGACGGTCTCTACGAGCAGTACTTC. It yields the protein CASSLCDPTDGLYEQYF.

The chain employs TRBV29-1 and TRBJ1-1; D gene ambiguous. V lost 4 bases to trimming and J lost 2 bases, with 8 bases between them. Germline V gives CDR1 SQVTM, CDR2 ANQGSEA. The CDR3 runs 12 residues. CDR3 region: CSVGSLNTEAFF. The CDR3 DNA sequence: TGCAGCGTTGGGTCATTAAACACTGAAGCTTTCTTT.

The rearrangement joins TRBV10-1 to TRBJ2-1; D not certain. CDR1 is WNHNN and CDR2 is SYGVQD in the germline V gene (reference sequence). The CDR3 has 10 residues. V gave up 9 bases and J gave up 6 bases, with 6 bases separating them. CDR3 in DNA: TGCGCCAGTGCTACCAATGAGCAGTTCTTC. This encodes CASATNEQFF.

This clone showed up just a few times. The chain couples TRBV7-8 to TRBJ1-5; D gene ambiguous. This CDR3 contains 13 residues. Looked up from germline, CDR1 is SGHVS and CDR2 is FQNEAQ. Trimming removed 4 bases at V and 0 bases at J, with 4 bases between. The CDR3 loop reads CASSSYSNQPQHF. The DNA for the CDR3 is TGTGCCAGCAGCTCCTATAGCAATCAGCCCCAGCATTTT.

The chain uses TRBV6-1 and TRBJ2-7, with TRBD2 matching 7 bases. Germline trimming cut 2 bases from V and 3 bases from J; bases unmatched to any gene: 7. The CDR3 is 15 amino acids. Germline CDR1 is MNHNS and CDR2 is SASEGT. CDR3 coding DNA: TGTGCCAGCAGTGAACAGACTAGCAGGTACTACGAGCAGTACTTC. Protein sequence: CASSEQTSRYYEQYF.

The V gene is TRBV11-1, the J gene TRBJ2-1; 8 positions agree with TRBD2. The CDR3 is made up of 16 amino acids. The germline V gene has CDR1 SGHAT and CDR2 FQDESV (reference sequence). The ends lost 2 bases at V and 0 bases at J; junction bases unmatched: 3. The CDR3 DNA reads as TGTGCCAGCAGCTTATGGCGGGAGGTCTCCTACAATGAGCAGTTCTTC. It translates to CASSLWREVSYNEQFF.

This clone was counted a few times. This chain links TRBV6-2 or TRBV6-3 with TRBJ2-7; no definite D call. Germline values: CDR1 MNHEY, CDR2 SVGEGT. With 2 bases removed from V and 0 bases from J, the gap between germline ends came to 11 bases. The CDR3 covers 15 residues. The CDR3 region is CASSYGWKDSYEQYF. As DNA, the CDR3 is TGTGCCAGCAGTTACGGCTGGAAAGACTCCTACGAGCAGTACTTC.

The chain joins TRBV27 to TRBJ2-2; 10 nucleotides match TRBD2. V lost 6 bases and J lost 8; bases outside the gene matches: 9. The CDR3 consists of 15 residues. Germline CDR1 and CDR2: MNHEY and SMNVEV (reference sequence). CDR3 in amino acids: CASSLAGGGWGELFF. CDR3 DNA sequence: TGTGCCAGCAGCTTAGCGGGAGGAGGTTGGGGGGAGCTGTTTTTT.

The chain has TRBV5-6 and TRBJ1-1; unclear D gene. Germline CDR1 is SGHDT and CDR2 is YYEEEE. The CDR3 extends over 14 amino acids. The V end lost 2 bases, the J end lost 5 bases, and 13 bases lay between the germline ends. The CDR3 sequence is CASSFEAGTTEAFF. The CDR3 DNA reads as TGTGCCAGCAGCTTCGAGGCGGGAACGACTGAAGCTTTCTTT.

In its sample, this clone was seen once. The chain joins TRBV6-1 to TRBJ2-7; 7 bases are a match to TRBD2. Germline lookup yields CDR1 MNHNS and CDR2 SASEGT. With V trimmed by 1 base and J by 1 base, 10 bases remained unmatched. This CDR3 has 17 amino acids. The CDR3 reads CASSEGRASGPSYEQYF. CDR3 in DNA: TGTGCCAGCAGTGAAGGAAGGGCTAGCGGTCCTTCCTACGAGCAGTACTTC.

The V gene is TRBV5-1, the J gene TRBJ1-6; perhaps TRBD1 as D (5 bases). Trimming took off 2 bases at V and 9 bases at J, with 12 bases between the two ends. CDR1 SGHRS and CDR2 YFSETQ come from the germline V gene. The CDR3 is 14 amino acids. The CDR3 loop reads CASSLGGEASPLHF. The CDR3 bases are TGCGCCAGCAGCTTAGGAGGGGAGGCTTCACCCCTCCACTTT.

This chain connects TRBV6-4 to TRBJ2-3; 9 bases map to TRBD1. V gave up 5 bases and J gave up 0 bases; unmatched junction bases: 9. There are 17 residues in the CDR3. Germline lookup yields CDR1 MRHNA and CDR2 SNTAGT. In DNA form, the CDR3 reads TGTGCCAGCAGTCCCCGCCCGACAGGGGGTAGCACAGATACGCAGTATTTT. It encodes CASSPRPTGGSTDTQYF.

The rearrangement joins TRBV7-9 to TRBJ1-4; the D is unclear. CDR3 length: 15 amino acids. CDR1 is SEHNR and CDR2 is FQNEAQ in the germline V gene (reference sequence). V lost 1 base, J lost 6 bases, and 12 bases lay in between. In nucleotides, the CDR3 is TGTGCCAGCAGCTTAGTCCCGGGCCCAGATGAAAAACTGTTTTTT. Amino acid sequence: CASSLVPGPDEKLFF.

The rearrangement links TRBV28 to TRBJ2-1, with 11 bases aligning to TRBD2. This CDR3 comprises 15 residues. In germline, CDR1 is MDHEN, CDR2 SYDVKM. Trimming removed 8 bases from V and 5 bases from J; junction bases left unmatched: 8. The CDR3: CASSVSGRGNNEQFF. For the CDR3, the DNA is TGTGCCAGCTCCGTTAGCGGGAGGGGGAACAATGAGCAGTTCTTC. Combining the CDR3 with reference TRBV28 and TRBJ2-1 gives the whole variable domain DVKVTQSSRYLVKRTGEKVFLECVQDMDHENMFWYRQDPGLGLRLIYFSYDVKMKEKGDIPEGYSVSREKKERFSLILESASTNQTSMYLCASSVSGRGNNEQFFGPGTRLTVL.

The CDR3 region has the DNA TGTGCCAGCAGCGTAGCTTGGAGAGGGTCGGATGGCTACACCTTC. Translation gives CASSVAWRGSDGYTF. The chain employs TRBV9 and TRBJ1-2; D is ambiguous. V was clipped by 0 bases and J by 6 bases, with 15 bases between them. There are 15 residues in the CDR3. The germline V gene encodes CDR1 SGDLS and CDR2 YYNGEE.

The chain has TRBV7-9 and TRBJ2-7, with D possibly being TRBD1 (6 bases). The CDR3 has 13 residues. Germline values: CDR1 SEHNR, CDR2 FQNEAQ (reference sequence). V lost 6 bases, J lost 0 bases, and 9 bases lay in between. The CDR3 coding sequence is TGTGCCAGCAGGTGGGACACCTCCTACGAGCAGTACTTC. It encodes CASRWDTSYEQYF.

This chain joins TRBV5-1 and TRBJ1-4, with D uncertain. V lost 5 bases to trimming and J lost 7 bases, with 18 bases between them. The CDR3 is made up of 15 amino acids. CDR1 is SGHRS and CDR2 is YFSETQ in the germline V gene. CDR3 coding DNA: TGCGCCAGCAGTTCACTCGGAGGCCGGGGTGAAAAACTGTTTTTT. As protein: CASSSLGGRGEKLFF.

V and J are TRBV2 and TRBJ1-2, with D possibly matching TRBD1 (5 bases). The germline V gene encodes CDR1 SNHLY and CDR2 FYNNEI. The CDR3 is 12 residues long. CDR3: CQNDIPGGGYTF. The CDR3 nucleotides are TGTCAAAATGATATCCCCGGGGGTGGCTACACCTTC.

CDR3 sequence (DNA): TGTGCCAGCAGCCTGACACTGGGTAAAGAAAAACTGTTTTTT. The encoded protein is CASSLTLGKEKLFF. The chain couples TRBV7-9 to TRBJ1-4; D is ambiguous. Germline CDR1 and CDR2: SEHNR and FQNEAQ (reference sequence). V was clipped by 5 bases and J by 8 bases, with 15 bases between them. This CDR3 has 14 amino acids.

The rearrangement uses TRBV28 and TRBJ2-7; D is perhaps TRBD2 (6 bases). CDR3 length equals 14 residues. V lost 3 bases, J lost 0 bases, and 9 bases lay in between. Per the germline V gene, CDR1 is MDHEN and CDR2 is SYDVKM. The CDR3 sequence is CASSFWRGSYEQYF. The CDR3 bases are TGTGCCAGCAGTTTTTGGAGGGGCTCCTACGAGCAGTACTTC.

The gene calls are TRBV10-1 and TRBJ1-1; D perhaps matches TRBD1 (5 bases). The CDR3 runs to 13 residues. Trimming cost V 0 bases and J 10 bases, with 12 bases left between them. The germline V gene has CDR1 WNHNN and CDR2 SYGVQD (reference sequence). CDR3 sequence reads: CASSESSGSSAFF. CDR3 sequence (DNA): TGCGCCAGCAGTGAGTCCTCAGGGTCGTCAGCTTTCTTT.

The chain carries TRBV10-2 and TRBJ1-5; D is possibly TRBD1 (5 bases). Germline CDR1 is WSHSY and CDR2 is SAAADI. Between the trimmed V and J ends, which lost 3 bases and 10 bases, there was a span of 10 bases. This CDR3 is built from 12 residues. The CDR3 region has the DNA TGCGCCAGCAGTGAACCGGGGGGTCCCCAGCATTTT. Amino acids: CASSEPGGPQHF.

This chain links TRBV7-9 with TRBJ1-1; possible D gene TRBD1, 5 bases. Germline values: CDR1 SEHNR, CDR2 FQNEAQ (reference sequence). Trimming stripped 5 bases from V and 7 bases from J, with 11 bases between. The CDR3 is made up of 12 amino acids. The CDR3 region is CASSEDSHEAFF. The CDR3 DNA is TGTGCCAGCAGCGAAGACAGCCATGAAGCTTTCTTT. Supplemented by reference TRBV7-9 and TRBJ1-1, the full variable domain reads DTGVSQNPRHKITKRGQNVTFRCDPISEHNRLYWYRQTLGQGPEFLTYFQNEAQLEKSRLLSDRFSAERPKGSFSTLEIQRTEQGDSAMYLCASSEDSHEAFFGQGTRLTVV.

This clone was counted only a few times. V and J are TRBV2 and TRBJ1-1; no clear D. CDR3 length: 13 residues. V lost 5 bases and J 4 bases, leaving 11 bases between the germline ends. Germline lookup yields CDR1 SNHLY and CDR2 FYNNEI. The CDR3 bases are TGTGCCAGCAGTCCTTACCAGACCACTGAAGCTTTCTTT. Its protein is CASSPYQTTEAFF.

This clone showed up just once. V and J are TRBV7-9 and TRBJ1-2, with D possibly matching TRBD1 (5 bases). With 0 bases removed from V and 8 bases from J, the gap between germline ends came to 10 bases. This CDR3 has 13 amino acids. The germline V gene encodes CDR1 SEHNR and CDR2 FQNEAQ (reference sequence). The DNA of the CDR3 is TGTGCCAGCAGCTTAGCAGGGGACGACGGCTACACCTTC. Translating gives CASSLAGDDGYTF.

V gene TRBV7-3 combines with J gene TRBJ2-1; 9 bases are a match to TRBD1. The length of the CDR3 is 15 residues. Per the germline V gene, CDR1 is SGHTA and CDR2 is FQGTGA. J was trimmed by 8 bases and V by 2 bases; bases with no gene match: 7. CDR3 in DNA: TGTGCCAGCAGCTTATCTAGGGGACAGGGCGATGAGCAGTTCTTC. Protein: CASSLSRGQGDEQFF.

CDR3 bases: TGTGCCAGTACCCCGGGGGGCCAGCCTTTGAGGACTGAAGCTTTCTTT. This codes for CASTPGGQPLRTEAFF. The gene calls are TRBV19 and TRBJ1-1; D may be TRBD1 (6 bases). Trimming took 7 bases from V and 5 from J, leaving 23 bases between them. The CDR3 runs to 16 residues. CDR1 LNHDA and CDR2 SQIVND come from the germline V gene (reference sequence).